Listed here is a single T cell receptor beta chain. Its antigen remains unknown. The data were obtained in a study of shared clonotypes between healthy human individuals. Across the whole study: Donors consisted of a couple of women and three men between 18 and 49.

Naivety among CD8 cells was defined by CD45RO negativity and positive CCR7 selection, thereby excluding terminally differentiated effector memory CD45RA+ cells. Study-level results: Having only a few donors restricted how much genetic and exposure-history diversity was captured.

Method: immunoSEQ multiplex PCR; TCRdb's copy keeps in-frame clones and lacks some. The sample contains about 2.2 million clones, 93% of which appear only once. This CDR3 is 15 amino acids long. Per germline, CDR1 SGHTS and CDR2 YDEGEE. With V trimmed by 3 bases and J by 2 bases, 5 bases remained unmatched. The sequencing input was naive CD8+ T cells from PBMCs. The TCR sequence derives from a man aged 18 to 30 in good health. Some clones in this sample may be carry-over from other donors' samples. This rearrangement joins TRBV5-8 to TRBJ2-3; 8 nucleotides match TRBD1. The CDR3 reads CASSYGQGFTDTQYF. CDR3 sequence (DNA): TGTGCCAGCAGCTACGGACAGGGCTTCACAGATACGCAGTATTTT. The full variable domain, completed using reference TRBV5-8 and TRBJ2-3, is EAGVTQSPTHLIKTRGQQATLRCSPISGHTSVYWYQQALGLGLQFLLWYDEGEERNRGNFPPRFSGRQFPNYSSELNVNALELEDSALYLCASSYGQGFTDTQYFGPGTRLTVL.